This T cell receptor (beta chain) was obtained from a study of T cells in Graves' hyperthyroidism and ophthalmopathy. V shed 1 base and J shed 4 bases, with 10 bases lying between them. The length of the CDR3 is 14 residues. The germline V gene encodes CDR1 SEHNR and CDR2 FQNEAQ (reference sequence). This clonotype was seen only a few times. RNA transcripts provided the source from which TCR beta CDR3 regions were amplified. HTBI primers were the set used in a first-round RT-PCR of the TCR CDR3. A single record per CDR3 protein comes from TCRdb applying MiXCR to the multiplex PCR reads. The sample carries 650,000 to 800,000 distinct CDR3 sequences, just under 45% recorded once. Lactation, pregnancy, other autoimmune disease or uncontrolled infection excluded patients.

Material: peripheral blood or thyroid tissue (not recorded which). V gene TRBV7-9 combines with J gene TRBJ1-1; D may be TRBD1 (5 bases). The clonotype comes from an adult man with Graves' disease, either hyperthyroidism or ophthalmopathy (not recorded which). The CDR3 nucleotides read TGTGCCAGCAGCTTAGAGGGGCCCACCACTGAAGCTTTCTTT. As protein: CASSLEGPTTEAFF.